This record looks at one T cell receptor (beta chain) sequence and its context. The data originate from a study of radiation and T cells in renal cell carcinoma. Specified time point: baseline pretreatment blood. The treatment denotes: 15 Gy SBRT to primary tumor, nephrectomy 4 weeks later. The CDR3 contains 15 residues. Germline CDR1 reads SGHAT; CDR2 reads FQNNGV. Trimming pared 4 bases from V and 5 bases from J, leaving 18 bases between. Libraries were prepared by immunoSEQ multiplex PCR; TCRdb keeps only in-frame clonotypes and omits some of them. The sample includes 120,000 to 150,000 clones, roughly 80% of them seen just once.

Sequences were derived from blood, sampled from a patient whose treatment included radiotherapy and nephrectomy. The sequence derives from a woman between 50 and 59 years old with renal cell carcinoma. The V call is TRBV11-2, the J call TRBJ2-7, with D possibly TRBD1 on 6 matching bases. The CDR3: CASSSRGHASDEQYF. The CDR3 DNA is TGTGCCAGCAGCTCTCGGGGACACGCGTCCGACGAGCAGTACTTC.